This TCR beta chain came from a study of T cell repertoires in cytomegalovirus infection. Study conclusions and caveats: The study identified carriers of CMV plus the relevant HLA from cumulative public TCR beta family frequency.

On this clonotype: Its antigen is not known.

TCRdb independently ran MiXCR on the reads; one entry per CDR3 protein. Of 100,000 to 150,000 distinct CDR3 sequences in the sample, 32% were seen once. The receptor's source is a human donor in good health (CMV status not recorded). Some clones in this sample may be carry-over from other donors' samples. Material: CD8+ T cells from cultured PBMCs, obtained from culture after CMV antigen stimulation.

The CDR3 loop reads CASSSGTGVLDTQYF. CDR3 DNA sequence: TGTGCCAGCAGCTCGGGGACAGGAGTTTTGGATACGCAGTATTTT. The V and J genes are TRBV7-6 and TRBJ2-3, with 8 bases identical to TRBD1. The CDR3 consists of 15 residues. V lost 4 bases to trimming and J lost 6 bases; unmatched junction nucleotides: 9. Looked up from germline, CDR1 is SGHVS and CDR2 is FNYEAQ. Based on the CDR3 plus reference TRBV7-6 and TRBJ2-3, the full variable domain is GAGVSQSPRYKVTKRGQDVALRCDPISGHVSLYWYRQALGQGPEFLTYFNYEAQQDKSGLPNDRFSAERPEGSISTLTIQRTEQRDSAMYRCASSSGTGVLDTQYFGPGTRLTVL.